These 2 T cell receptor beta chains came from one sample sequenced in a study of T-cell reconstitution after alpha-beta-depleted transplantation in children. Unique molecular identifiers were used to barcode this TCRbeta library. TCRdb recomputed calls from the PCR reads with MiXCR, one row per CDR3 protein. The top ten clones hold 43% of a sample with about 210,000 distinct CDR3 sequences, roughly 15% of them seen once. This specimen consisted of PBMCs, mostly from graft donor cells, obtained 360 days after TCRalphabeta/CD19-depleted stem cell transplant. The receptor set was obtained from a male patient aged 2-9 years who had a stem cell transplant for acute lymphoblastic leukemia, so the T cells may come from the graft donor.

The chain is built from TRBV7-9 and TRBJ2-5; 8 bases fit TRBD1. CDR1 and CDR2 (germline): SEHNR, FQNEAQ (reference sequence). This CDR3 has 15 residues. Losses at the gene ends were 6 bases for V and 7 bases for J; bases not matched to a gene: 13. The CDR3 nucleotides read TGTGCCAGCAGTTTGCAGTCCGGGACAGGAGGGACCCAGTACTTC. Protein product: CASSLQSGTGGTQYF.

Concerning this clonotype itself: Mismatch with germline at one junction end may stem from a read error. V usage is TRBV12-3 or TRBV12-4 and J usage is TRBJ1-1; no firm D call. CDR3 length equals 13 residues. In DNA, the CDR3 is TGTGCCAGCAGATTAGCGGGGAGCACTGAAGCTTTCTTT. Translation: CASRLAGSTEAFF.